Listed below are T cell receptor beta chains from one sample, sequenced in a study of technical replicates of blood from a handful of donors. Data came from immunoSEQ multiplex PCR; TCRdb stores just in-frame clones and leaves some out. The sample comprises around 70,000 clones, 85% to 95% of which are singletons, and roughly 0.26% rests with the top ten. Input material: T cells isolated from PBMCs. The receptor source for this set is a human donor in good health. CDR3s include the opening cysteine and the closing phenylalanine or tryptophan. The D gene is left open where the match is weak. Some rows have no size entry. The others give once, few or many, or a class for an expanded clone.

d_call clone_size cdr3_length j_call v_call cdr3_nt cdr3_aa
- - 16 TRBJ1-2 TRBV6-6 TGTGCCAGCATCTACAGGCCAGGGGAGGGCGGGTGGATGGGCACCTTC CASIYRPGEGGWMGTF
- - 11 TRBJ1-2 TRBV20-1 TGCAGTGCTAGCGGGACACAAGGCTACACCTTC CSASGTQGYTF
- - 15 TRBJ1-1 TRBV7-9 TGTGCCAGCAGGCATCCGGGACTGAGGGTTCCTGAAGCTTTCTTT CASRHPGLRVPEAFF
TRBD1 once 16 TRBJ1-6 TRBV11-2 TGTGCCAGCAGCTTCCGGGGACAGGTTAATAATTCACCCCTCCACTTT CASSFRGQVNNSPLHF
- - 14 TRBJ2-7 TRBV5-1 TGCGCCAGCAGCTTGGATGGTAGCGGCTACGAGCAGTACTTC CASSLDGSGYEQYF
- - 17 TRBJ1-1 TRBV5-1 TGCGCCAGCAGCTTGGCAGAAATCGGGGGTTTTCACACTGAAGCTTTCTTT CASSLAEIGGFHTEAFF
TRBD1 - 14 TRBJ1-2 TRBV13 TGTGCCAGCAGCACAGGGGGCTTTGCGGGGGGCTACACCTTC CASSTGGFAGGYTF
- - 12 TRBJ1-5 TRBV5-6 TGTGCCAGCAGCGAGGGCGATCAGCCCCAGCATTTT CASSEGDQPQHF
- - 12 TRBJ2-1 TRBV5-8 TGTGCCAGCAGCTTAAGGCGACTTGAGCAGTTCTTC CASSLRRLEQFF
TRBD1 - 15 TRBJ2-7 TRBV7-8 TGTGCCAGCAGTCGCCTGCCGGGACAGGGTTCCGAGCAGTACTTC CASSRLPGQGSEQYF
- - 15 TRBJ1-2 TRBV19 TGTGCCAGTAGAATTTTACAGGGCCGGGGAGATGGCTACACCTTC CASRILQGRGDGYTF
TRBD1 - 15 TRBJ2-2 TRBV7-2 TGTGCCAGCAGCTTAGGGTTACAGGGGACCGGGGAGCTGTTTTTT CASSLGLQGTGELFF
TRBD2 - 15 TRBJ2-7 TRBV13 TGTGCCAGCAGCCTAGGCGTAGCGGGACCCTACGAGCAGTACTTC CASSLGVAGPYEQYF